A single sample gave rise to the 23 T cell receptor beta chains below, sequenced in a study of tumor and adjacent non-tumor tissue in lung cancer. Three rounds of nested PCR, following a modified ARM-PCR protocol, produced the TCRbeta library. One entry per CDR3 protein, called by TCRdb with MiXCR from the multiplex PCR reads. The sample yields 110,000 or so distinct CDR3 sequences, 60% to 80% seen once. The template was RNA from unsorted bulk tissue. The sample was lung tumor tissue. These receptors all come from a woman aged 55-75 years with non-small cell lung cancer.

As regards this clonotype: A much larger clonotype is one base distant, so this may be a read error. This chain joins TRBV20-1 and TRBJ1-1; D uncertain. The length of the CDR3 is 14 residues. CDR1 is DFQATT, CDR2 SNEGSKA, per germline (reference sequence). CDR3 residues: CSARESTRNTGAFF. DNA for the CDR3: TGCAGTGCTAGAGAGAGTACCCGGAACACTGGAGCTTTCTTT.

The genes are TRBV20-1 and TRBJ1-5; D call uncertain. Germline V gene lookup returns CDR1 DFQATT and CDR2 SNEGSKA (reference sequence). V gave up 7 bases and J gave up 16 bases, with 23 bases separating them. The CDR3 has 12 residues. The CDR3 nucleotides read TGCAGTGTCGGAAGACGCAATCAGCCCCCCCATTTT. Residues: CSVGRRNQPPHF.

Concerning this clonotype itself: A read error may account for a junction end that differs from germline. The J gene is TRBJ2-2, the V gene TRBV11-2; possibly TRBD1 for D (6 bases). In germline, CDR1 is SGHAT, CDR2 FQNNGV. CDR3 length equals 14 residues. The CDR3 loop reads CAGRRIGGTGELFF. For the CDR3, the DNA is TGTGCCGGCAGGAGAATAGGGGGCACCGGGGAGCTGTTTTTT.

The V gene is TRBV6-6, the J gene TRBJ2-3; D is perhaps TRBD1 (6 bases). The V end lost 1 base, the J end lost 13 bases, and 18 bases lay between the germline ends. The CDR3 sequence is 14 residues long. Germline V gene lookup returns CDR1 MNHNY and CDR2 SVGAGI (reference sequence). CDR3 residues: CASSYLRRTDMEYF. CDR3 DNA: TGTGCCAGCAGTTACTTACGGAGGACAGATATGGAGTATTTT.

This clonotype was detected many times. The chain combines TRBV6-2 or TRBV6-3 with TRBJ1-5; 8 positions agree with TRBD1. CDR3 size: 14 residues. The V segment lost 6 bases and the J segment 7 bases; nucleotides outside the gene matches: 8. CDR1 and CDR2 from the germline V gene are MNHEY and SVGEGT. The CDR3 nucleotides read TGTGCCAGCAGAAGTCCCGGGACAGGACAGCCCCAGCATTTT. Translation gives CASRSPGTGQPQHF.

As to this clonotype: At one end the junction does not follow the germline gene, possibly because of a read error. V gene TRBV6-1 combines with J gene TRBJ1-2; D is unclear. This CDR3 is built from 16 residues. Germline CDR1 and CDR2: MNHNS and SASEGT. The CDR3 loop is CTSSEIRRRTNYGYTF. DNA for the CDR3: TGTACCAGCAGTGAAATACGTCGGCGGACTAACTATGGCTACACCTTC.

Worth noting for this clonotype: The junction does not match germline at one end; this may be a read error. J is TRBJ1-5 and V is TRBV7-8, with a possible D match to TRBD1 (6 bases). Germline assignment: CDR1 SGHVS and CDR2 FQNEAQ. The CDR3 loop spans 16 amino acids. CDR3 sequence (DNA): TGTGCCAGCAGCTTATTTACACAGGGAGGGAATCAGCCCCACCATTTT. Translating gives CASSLFTQGGNQPHHF.

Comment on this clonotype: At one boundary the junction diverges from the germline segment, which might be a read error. CDR3 protein: CGVRTSGTLYEQYF. The CDR3, as DNA: TGCGGTGTTAGAACTAGCGGGACCCTCTACGAGCAATACTTC. V and J are TRBV20-1 and TRBJ2-7, with TRBD2 identical over 10 bases. CDR3 length equals 14 residues. Germline CDR1 reads DFQATT; CDR2 reads SNEGSKA (reference sequence).

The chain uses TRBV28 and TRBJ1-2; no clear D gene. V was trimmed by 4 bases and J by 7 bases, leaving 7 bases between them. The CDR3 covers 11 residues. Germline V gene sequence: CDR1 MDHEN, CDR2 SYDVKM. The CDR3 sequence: CASSYFIGYTF. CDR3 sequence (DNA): TGTGCCAGCAGTTACTTCATTGGCTACACCTTC.

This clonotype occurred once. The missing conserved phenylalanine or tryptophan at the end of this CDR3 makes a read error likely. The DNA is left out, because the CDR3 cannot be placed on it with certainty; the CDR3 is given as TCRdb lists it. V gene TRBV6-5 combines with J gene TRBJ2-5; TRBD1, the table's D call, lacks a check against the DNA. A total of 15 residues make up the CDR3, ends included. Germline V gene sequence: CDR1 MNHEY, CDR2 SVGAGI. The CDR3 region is CASTYLGGHQETQHL.

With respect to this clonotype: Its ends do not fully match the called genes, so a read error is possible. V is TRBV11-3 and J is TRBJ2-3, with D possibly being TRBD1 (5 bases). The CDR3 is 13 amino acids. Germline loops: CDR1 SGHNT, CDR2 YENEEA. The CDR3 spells CASRKSQGYTHYF. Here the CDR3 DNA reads TGTGCCAGCAGAAAGAGCCAGGGTTATACGCATTATTTT.

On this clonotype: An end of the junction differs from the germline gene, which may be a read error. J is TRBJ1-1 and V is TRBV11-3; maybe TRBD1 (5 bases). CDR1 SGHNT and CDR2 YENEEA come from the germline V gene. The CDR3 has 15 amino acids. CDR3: CASSLDSGRGTETLF. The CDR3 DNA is TGTGCCAGCAGCTTAGATTCAGGGAGAGGCACTGAAACTCTCTTT.

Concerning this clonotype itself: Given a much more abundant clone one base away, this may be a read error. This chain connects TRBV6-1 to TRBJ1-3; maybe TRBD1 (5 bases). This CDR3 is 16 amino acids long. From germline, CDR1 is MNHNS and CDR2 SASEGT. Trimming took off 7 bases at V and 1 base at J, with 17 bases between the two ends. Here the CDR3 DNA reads TGTGCCAGCATTCCCGGGGCTGTGCGATCTGGAAACACCATATATTTT. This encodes CASIPGAVRSGNTIYF.

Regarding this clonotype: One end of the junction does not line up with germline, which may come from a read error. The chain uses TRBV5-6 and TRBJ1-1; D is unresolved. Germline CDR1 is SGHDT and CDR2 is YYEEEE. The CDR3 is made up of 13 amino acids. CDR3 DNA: TGTCCCAGCAGCTTATTAGGGCACACTGAAGCTTTCTTT. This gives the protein CPSSLLGHTEAFF.

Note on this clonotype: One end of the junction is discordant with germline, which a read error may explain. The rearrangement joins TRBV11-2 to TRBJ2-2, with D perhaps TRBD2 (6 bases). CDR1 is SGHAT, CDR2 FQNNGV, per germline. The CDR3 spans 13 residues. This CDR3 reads CANSPRRAGELFF. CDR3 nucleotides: TGTGCCAACAGCCCTCGGAGGGCCGGGGAGCTATTTTTT. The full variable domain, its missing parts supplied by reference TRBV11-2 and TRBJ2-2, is EAGVAQSPRYKIIEKRQSVAFWCNPISGHATLYWYQQILGQGPKLLIQFQNNGVVDDSQLPKDRFSAERLKGVDSTLKIQPAKLEDSAVYLCANSPRRAGELFFGEGSRLTVL.

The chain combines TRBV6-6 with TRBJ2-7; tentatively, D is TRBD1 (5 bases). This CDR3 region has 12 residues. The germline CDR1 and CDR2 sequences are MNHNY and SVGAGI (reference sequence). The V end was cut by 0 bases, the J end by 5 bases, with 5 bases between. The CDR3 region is CASSYSRDEQYF. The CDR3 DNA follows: TGTGCCAGCAGTTACTCCAGGGACGAGCAGTACTTC.

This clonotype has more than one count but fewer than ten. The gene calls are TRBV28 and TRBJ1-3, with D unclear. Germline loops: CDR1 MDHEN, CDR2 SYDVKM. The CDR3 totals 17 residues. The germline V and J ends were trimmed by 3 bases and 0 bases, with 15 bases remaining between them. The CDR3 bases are TGTGCCAGCAGTTTGGCCGTGGGAGGGCACTCTGGAAACACCATATATTTT. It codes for CASSLAVGGHSGNTIYF.

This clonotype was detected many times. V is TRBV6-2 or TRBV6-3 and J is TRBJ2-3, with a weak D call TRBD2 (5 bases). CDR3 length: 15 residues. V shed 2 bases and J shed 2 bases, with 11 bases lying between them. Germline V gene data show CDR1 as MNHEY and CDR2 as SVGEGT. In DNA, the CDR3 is TGTGCCAGCAGTTACCTGCGGGTTAACACAGATACGCAGTATTTT. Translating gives CASSYLRVNTDTQYF.

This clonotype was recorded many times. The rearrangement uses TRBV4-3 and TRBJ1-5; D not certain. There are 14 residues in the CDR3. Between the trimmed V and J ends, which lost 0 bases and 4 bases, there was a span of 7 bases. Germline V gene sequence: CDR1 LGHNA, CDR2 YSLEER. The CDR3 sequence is CASSQDGRNQPQHF. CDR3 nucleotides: TGCGCCAGCAGCCAAGATGGAAGAAATCAGCCCCAGCATTTT.

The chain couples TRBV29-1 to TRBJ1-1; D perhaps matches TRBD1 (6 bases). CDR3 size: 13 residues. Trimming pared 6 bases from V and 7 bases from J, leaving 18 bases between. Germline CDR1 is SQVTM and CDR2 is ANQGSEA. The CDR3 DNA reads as TGCAGCGTCTCCGGGACAACGAACGTTGAAGCTTTCTTT. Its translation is CSVSGTTNVEAFF.

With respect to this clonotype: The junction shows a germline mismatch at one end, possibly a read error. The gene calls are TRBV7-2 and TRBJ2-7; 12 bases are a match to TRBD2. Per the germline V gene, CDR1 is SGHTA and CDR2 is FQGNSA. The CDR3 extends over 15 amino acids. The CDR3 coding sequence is TGTGCCAGCAGGTCGGGACTAGCGGGCTCTTACGAGCAATTCTTC. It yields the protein CASRSGLAGSYEQFF.

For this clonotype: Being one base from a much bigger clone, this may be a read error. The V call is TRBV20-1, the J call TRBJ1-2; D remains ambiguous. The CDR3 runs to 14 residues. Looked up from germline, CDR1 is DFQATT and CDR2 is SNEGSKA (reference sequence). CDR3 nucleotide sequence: TGCAGTGCTCCGCGGGCCGGCCGAAACTATGACTACACCTTC. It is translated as CSAPRAGRNYDYTF.

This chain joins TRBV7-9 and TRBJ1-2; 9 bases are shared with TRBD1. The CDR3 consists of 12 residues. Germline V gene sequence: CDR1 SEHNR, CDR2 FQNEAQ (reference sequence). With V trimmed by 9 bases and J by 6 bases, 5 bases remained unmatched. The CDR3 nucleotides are TGTGCCAGTGGACAGGGGAATGATGGCTACACCTTC. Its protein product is CASGQGNDGYTF.